The clone carrying this T cell receptor beta chain appeared a single time. Its antigen is unknown. J lost 7 bases, V lost 2 bases, and 8 bases had no gene match. The CDR3 runs 15 residues. In germline, CDR1 is MNHEY, CDR2 SMNVEV (reference sequence). The protocol was immunoSEQ multiplex PCR, while the TCRdb copy is restricted to in-frame clones and leaves out a portion. This sample has roughly 140,000 clones, with roughly 85% found just once. The data derive from a study of Ad26.COV2.S vaccination and SARS-CoV-2 variants. Study-wide points: Using TCR breadth and depth analyses may have led to underestimated total T cell responses. Reports say spike-specific CD8+ and CD4+ T cell responses covered substantial breadth after vaccination.

Source: peripheral blood, taken after recovery from COVID-19. The chain carries TRBV27 and TRBJ1-1, with TRBD1 matching over 9 bases. This clonotype was sampled from a human donor who had recovered from COVID-19. CDR3 DNA sequence: TGTGCCAGCAGTTTAGGGACAGGGTTTAAGAATGAAGCTTTCTTT. This encodes CASSLGTGFKNEAFF.